A selection of T cell receptor beta chains follows, all from one sample in a study of fetal regulatory T cell absence and autoimmunity. The repertoire was sequenced with immunoSEQ multiplex PCR; TCRdb's copy has only in-frame clones and lacks some. This sample has 85,000 to 100,000 clones; about two thirds occur once, and the top ten carry 1.5% to 2%. Sequencing was done on a sample of pancreas tissue. Receptors were obtained from a male donor with IPEX syndrome. Both conserved end residues are part of each CDR3. A D gene is named only where the DNA matches it firmly. Only part of the rows carry a size: once, few, many, or a class if the clone is expanded.

D gene,J gene,clone size,V gene,CDR3 DNA,CDR3 protein
NA,TRBJ2-7,few,TRBV12-5,TGTGCTAGTGGTTCCATCTACGAGCAGTACTTC,CASGSIYEQYF
NA,TRBJ2-7,NA,TRBV6-1,TGTGCCAGCAGGCGGGGGCTTCGCTACGAGCAGTACTTC,CASRRGLRYEQYF
NA,TRBJ2-2,NA,TRBV9,TGTGCCAGCAGGGCTGGGGGCGCCGGGGAGCTGTTTTTT,CASRAGGAGELFF
TRBD1,TRBJ2-7,NA,TRBV30,TGTGCCTGGAGTCCGGGACAGGGCTACGAGCAGTACTTC,CAWSPGQGYEQYF
TRBD1,TRBJ1-2,NA,TRBV19,TGTGCCAGTAGTGCGGACAGGGCTCGATATGGCTACACCTTC,CASSADRARYGYTF
NA,TRBJ2-2,NA,TRBV18,TGTGCCAGCTCACCCCCCGGGGACACCGGGGAGCTGTTTTTT,CASSPPGDTGELFF
NA,TRBJ2-7,once,TRBV5-8,TGTGCCAGCAGCATGACCGGGCCCTACTACGAGCAGTACTTC,CASSMTGPYYEQYF
TRBD2,TRBJ2-7,NA,TRBV7-2,TGTGCCAGCAGCCACGCTGGCGGGAGGGCCTACGAGCAGTACTTC,CASSHAGGRAYEQYF
TRBD1,TRBJ1-6,NA,TRBV5-4,TGTGCCAGCAGCCCTGCAGGGGGGATTAATTCACCCCTCCACTTT,CASSPAGGINSPLHF
TRBD2,TRBJ2-7,few,TRBV4-1,TGCGCCAGCAGCCTGCGCGGGGGGGCAAACGAGCAGTACTTC,CASSLRGGANEQYF
NA,TRBJ1-1,NA,TRBV5-1,TGCGCCAGCAGCTCGACGGGTTTCATGAACACTGAAGCTTTCTTT,CASSSTGFMNTEAFF
NA,TRBJ1-2,NA,TRBV5-6,TGTGCCAGCAGCTTGCGAGGACTGCAGAACTATGGCTACACCTTC,CASSLRGLQNYGYTF
TRBD2,TRBJ2-7,NA,TRBV4-1,TGCGCCAGCAGCTCGGGACTACCCCCCTACGAGCAGTACTTC,CASSSGLPPYEQYF
TRBD2,TRBJ2-7,NA,TRBV7-6,TGTGCCAGCAGCTCCATCCCGACTAGCGGGCCCTACGAGCAGTACTTC,CASSSIPTSGPYEQYF
TRBD1,TRBJ1-2,NA,TRBV27,TGTGCCAGCAGTTGGGACAGATATTATGGCTACACCTTC,CASSWDRYYGYTF
TRBD2,TRBJ2-7,NA,TRBV29-1,TGCAGCGTGGGACTAGCGGGAACCTACGAGCAGTACTTC,CSVGLAGTYEQYF
NA,TRBJ2-3,NA,TRBV10-1,TGCGCCAGCAGTGAGACAGGGCCAGATACGCAGTATTTT,CASSETGPDTQYF
NA,TRBJ2-3,NA,TRBV5-1,TGCGCCAGCAGCAGACTGGGCGGAGATACGCAGTATTTT,CASSRLGGDTQYF
TRBD2,TRBJ2-1,NA,TRBV30,TGTGCCTGGAGTGCCAAACCCGGGACTAGCGGGCCCCTTTACTCCTACAATGAGCAGTTCTTC,CAWSAKPGTSGPLYSYNEQFF
NA,TRBJ2-1,NA,TRBV18,TGTGCCAGCTCACCGAAGCGTCTACAGGGTGAGCAGTTCTTC,CASSPKRLQGEQFF
NA,TRBJ2-2,NA,TRBV5-4,TGTGCCAGCAGCTTGCCGGGGCACACCGGGGAGCTGTTTTTT,CASSLPGHTGELFF
TRBD1,TRBJ2-5,NA,TRBV9,TGTGCCAGCAGCGCCGGGACAGGGGGCAAAGAGACCCAGTACTTC,CASSAGTGGKETQYF
NA,TRBJ2-1,once,TRBV4-3,TGCGCCAGCAGCCAAGGCGTTTATCGGGGGAGCCACAATGAGCAGTTCTTC,CASSQGVYRGSHNEQFF
NA,TRBJ1-2,NA,TRBV11-2,TGTGCCAGCAGCCCCTGGGCCAACTATGGCTACACCTTC,CASSPWANYGYTF
TRBD1,TRBJ1-2,NA,TRBV4-1,TGCGCCAGCAGTCAACCGGACAGGGTTTACACCTTC,CASSQPDRVYTF
NA,TRBJ1-1,few,TRBV6-1,TGTGCCAGCAGTGAAGGGGGCACTGAAGCTTTCTTT,CASSEGGTEAFF
TRBD2,TRBJ2-7,NA,TRBV6-5,TGTGCCAGCAGTTACCTTCGGGACTATCCCTACGAGCAGTACTTC,CASSYLRDYPYEQYF
TRBD2,TRBJ2-7,few,TRBV4-1,TGCGCCAGCAGCCAAGTAGCGGGGAGTGGCTACGAGCAGTACTTC,CASSQVAGSGYEQYF
NA,TRBJ1-5,once,TRBV12-5,TGTGCTAGTGGTTTGACCTCCTCTCCCCAGCATTTT,CASGLTSSPQHF
NA,TRBJ1-5,few,TRBV10-3,TGTGCCATCAGTCCCGGAGACAGACCCAATCAGCCCCAGCATTTT,CAISPGDRPNQPQHF
NA,TRBJ1-2,NA,TRBV19,TGTGCCAGTAGTATCAACGCAGAAAGTCACTATGGCTACACCTTC,CASSINAESHYGYTF
NA,TRBJ1-1,NA,TRBV18,TGTGCCAGCTCACCCCGGACAGTAATGAACACTGAAGCTTTCTTT,CASSPRTVMNTEAFF
TRBD1,TRBJ2-4,NA,TRBV11-2,TGTGCCAGCAGCTTGACAGGGGCCAAAAACATTCAGTACTTC,CASSLTGAKNIQYF
NA,TRBJ1-6,NA,TRBV7-6,TGTGCCAGCAGCTTACTCGGCGGTAATTCACCCCTCCACTTT,CASSLLGGNSPLHF
TRBD1,TRBJ2-1,NA,TRBV6-1,TGTGCCAGCAGTTCGACTTGGACAGGGGGCAATGAGCAGTTCTTC,CASSSTWTGGNEQFF
NA,TRBJ2-1,NA,TRBV4-1,TGCGCCAGCCGCGCCTACAATGAGCAGTTCTTC,CASRAYNEQFF
NA,TRBJ2-7,NA,TRBV2,TGTGCCAGCAATGCAGATTTGGCCGAGCAGTACTTC,CASNADLAEQYF
TRBD1,TRBJ2-7,NA,TRBV15,TGTGCCACCAGCAGAGATTTTCGAGACAGGGTCCCCTACGAGCAGTACTTC,CATSRDFRDRVPYEQYF
NA,TRBJ1-1,NA,TRBV7-9,TGTGCCAGCAGCTATACAGGGAGGGAAGCTTTCTTT,CASSYTGREAFF
NA,TRBJ2-7,once,TRBV6-5,TGTGCCAGCAGTTACCGGGACTTCTACGAGCAGTACTTC,CASSYRDFYEQYF
NA,TRBJ2-7,NA,TRBV6-6,TGTGCCAGCCGGGGTCGCGGCTACGAGCAGTACTTC,CASRGRGYEQYF
TRBD1,TRBJ1-6,NA,TRBV7-8,TGTGCCAGCAGCTTAGAGGCTGGGACAGAGTACTCCTATAATTCACCCCTCCACTTT,CASSLEAGTEYSYNSPLHF
NA,TRBJ2-6,NA,TRBV7-9,TGTGCCAGCAGCTTAGATAGGTGGGGCTCTGGGGCCAACGTCCTGACTTTC,CASSLDRWGSGANVLTF
NA,TRBJ2-7,NA,TRBV7-2,TGTGCCAGCAGCTTCCGGGACACCTACGAGCAGTACTTC,CASSFRDTYEQYF
TRBD2,TRBJ2-2,NA,TRBV9,TGTGCCAGCAGCAGCGGGGGGGCGAACACCGGGGAGCTGTTTTTT,CASSSGGANTGELFF
NA,TRBJ1-2,few,TRBV18,TGTGCCAGCTCACCCAGGGGCTATGGCTACACCTTC,CASSPRGYGYTF
NA,TRBJ2-3,NA,TRBV9,TGTGCCAGCAGCCTAGAGGGCACAGTAATCACAGATACGCAGTATTTT,CASSLEGTVITDTQYF
TRBD2,TRBJ2-5,NA,TRBV5-1,TGCGCCAGCAGCAGAACCCTAGCGGGAGGCGGGGAGACCCAGTACTTC,CASSRTLAGGGETQYF
NA,TRBJ2-5,few,TRBV5-4,TGTGCCAGCAGACCCACCCCGGAAAGGGCAGAGACCCAGTACTTC,CASRPTPERAETQYF
TRBD1,TRBJ1-1,NA,TRBV19,TGTGCCAGTAGTAGACAGGGTTGGACTGAAGCTTTCTTT,CASSRQGWTEAFF
NA,TRBJ1-1,NA,TRBV6-6,TGTGCCAGCAGTTTTCCCTTCACCAACACTGAAGCTTTCTTT,CASSFPFTNTEAFF
NA,TRBJ2-3,NA,TRBV9,TGTGCCAGCAGCGTAGGCACAGATACGCAGTATTTT,CASSVGTDTQYF
NA,TRBJ2-7,NA,TRBV2,TGTGCCAGCAGTGACCGTTCCGCCTACGAGCAGTACTTC,CASSDRSAYEQYF
TRBD2,TRBJ2-2,NA,TRBV27,TGTGCCAGCGCTCGTTCGGGACTATCAAGGGAGCTGTTTTTT,CASARSGLSRELFF
NA,TRBJ1-2,NA,TRBV6-1,TGTGCCAGCCTCCCTTTAACAGCCTTTCGCTACACCTTC,CASLPLTAFRYTF
TRBD2,TRBJ2-3,NA,TRBV6-7,TGTGCCAGCAGTTACTGTCCCGGGACTAGCGGGGGGGTGTCCACAGATACGCAGTATTTT,CASSYCPGTSGGVSTDTQYF
NA,TRBJ1-2,few,TRBV6-4,TGTGCCATCACGACACCAGCTAACTATGGCTACACCTTC,CAITTPANYGYTF
TRBD1,TRBJ1-2,NA,TRBV25-1,TGTGCCAGCAGTACAGGGGGCGGCTATGGCTACACCTTC,CASSTGGGYGYTF